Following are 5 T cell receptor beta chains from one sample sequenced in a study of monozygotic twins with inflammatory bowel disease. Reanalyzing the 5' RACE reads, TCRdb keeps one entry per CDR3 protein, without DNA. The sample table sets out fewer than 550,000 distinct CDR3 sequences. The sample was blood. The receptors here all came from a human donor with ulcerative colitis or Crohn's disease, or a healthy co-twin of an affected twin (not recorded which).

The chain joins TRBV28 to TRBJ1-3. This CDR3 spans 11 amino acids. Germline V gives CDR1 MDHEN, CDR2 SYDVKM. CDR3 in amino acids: CASSFVDTIYF.

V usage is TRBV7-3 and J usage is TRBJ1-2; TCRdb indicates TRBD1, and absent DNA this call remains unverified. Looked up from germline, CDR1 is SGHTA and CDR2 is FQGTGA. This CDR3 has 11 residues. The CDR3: CASSNGGGYTF.

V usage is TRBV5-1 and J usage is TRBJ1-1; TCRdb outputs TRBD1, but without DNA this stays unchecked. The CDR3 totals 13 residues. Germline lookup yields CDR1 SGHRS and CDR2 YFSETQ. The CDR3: CASSQTGVTEAFF.

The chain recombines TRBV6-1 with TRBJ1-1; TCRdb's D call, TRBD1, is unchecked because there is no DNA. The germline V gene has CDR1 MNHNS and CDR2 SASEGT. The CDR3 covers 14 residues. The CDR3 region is CASSRQGWNTEAFF.

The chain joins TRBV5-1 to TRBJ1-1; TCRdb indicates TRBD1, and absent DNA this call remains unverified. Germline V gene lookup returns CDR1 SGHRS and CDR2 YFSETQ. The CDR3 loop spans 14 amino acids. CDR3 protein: CASSLDGGNTEAFF.